What follows are 9 T cell receptor beta chains derived from one specimen sequenced in a study of T cell responses to AZD1222 COVID-19 vaccine. Method: immunoSEQ multiplex PCR; TCRdb's copy keeps in-frame clones and lacks some. Of about 34,000 clones in the sample, roughly 74% were seen once. The sequencing here drew on peripheral blood, taken 28 days after the second AZD1222 dose. These receptors were collected from an adult who received the AZD1222 COVID-19 vaccine.

The chain recombines TRBV24-1 with TRBJ2-2; no clear D. This CDR3 is built from 15 residues. Trimming stripped 3 bases from V and 4 bases from J, with 11 bases between. Germline values: CDR1 KGHDR, CDR2 SFDVKD. CDR3 DNA sequence: TGTGCCACCAGTGATCCTGCCGGCCTCACCGGGGAGCTGTTTTTT. It is translated as CATSDPAGLTGELFF.

V and J are TRBV7-2 and TRBJ2-5, with D uncertain. Deletions cut 4 bases from V and 2 bases from J, with 11 bases between. CDR1 SGHTA and CDR2 FQGNSA come from the germline V gene. This CDR3 comprises 14 residues. Here the CDR3 reads CASSSTRVQETQYF. CDR3 nucleotides: TGTGCCAGCAGCTCTACCCGGGTTCAAGAGACCCAGTACTTC.

The genes are TRBV3-1 (or the pseudogene TRBV3-2) and TRBJ1-6; D may be TRBD1 (6 bases). V was cut by 0 bases and J by 9 bases, with 15 bases left in between. This CDR3 region has 16 residues. Germline V gives CDR1 LGHDT, CDR2 YNNKEL (reference sequence). The CDR3 region is CASSQDGQGFLSPLHF. Written as DNA, the CDR3 is TGTGCCAGCAGCCAAGACGGGCAGGGGTTTCTTTCACCCCTCCACTTT.

This clone was detected only a few times. The chain employs TRBV7-2 and TRBJ1-1, with D possibly TRBD1 on 5 matching bases. Germline V gene data show CDR1 as SGHTA and CDR2 as FQGNSA. V shed 1 base and J shed 5 bases, with 14 bases lying between them. This CDR3 has 15 amino acids. CDR3 DNA sequence: TGTGCCAGCAGCTTAGGCTCCAGGGCGGGAACTGAAGCTTTCTTT. As protein: CASSLGSRAGTEAFF.

The rearrangement uses TRBV7-2 and TRBJ1-5, with D uncertain. Germline V CDR1 and CDR2: SGHTA, FQGNSA. The CDR3 has 17 amino acids. The ends were cut back, 2 bases at V and 3 bases at J, with 17 bases in the middle. The CDR3 spells CASSLFVRRVSNQPQHF. The DNA for the CDR3 is TGTGCCAGCAGCTTATTCGTCCGGAGGGTTTCCAATCAGCCCCAGCATTTT.

This chain uses TRBV7-2 with TRBJ2-7; D is unclear. CDR1 SGHTA and CDR2 FQGNSA come from the germline V gene. V was cut by 7 bases and J by 0 bases, with 13 bases left in between. The CDR3 is made up of 14 amino acids. The CDR3 is CASTRDTISYEQYF. In DNA, the CDR3 is TGTGCCAGCACCAGAGACACAATCTCCTACGAGCAGTACTTC.

The chain employs TRBV28 and TRBJ1-5; 7 nucleotides align to TRBD1. The J segment lost 9 bases and the V segment lost 4 bases, leaving 15 bases of the junction unmatched. Germline V gene data show CDR1 as MDHEN and CDR2 as SYDVKM. The length of the CDR3 is 16 residues. DNA of the CDR3: TGTGCCAGCAGTTACCAAGACAGGGTCGAAACTCGGCCCCAGCATTTT. As protein: CASSYQDRVETRPQHF.

The chain links TRBV24-1 to TRBJ1-5; no clear D. The V gene lost 2 bases and the J gene lost 9 bases, with 13 bases spanning the gap. CDR3 size: 14 residues. Germline CDR1 KGHDR, CDR2 SFDVKD. CDR3 region: CATSDSYTIGPQHF. CDR3 bases: TGTGCCACCAGTGATTCCTACACTATCGGGCCCCAGCATTTT.

The V call is TRBV7-2, the J call TRBJ2-3; 8 nucleotides match TRBD2. The V gene end was trimmed by 1 base and the J gene end by 6 bases; junction bases not matched to a gene: 9. CDR1 and CDR2 (germline): SGHTA, FQGNSA. The CDR3 is 16 amino acids. CDR3 region: CASSLVGGLASDTQYF. CDR3 DNA: TGTGCCAGCAGCTTAGTGGGTGGACTAGCAAGCGATACGCAGTATTTT.